Only a few counts were recorded for the clone carrying this T cell receptor beta chain. The antigen is not known. This entry comes from a study of T cells after yellow fever vaccination. On the study more broadly: SMART-Seq v4 Ultra Low Input prepared libraries from low-cell fractions.

TCRdb re-derived calls from the 5' RACE reads in MiXCR, one entry per CDR3 protein. Here the sample spans 550,000 or so distinct CDR3 sequences, around 21% being singletons. Findings of the study overall: Most primary-vaccination clones reappeared after the booster (about 95% CD4, 88% CD8). Some clonotypes were seen in both the CD4 and the CD8 compartments. These made up a small share and likely arose from convergent recombination.

The clonotype originates from a man aged 25-45 years who received the YFV17D yellow fever vaccine. The sample consisted of PBMCs, taken 15 days after the yellow fever booster vaccination.

CDR3 residues: CASSLGIAGMDTQYF. DNA of the CDR3: TGTGCCAGCAGCTTAGGGATAGCGGGGATGGATACGCAGTATTTT. The V call is TRBV11-3, the J call TRBJ2-3; 8 bases fit TRBD2. Germline CDR1 and CDR2: SGHNT and YENEEA. The trim removed 1 base at V and 6 bases at J, leaving 6 bases unmatched. The CDR3 totals 15 residues.